The clone carrying this TCR beta chain was counted ten times or more. Its antigen remains unknown. The record originates from a study of T cells after yellow fever vaccination. Template-switching 5'RACE yielded the TCR cDNA; a universal primer site and UMIs were added in the process. TCRdb reprocessed the 5' RACE reads via MiXCR and lists one record per CDR3 protein. The data hold hundreds of thousands of distinct CDR3 sequences, with roughly 12% observed a single time. Study-wide results and limits: Highly abundant clonotypes carried over from the bulk population could end up in FACS-sorted repertoires as contaminants. A weaker but faster secondary response was observed, peaking on day 5 versus 15. Most primary-vaccination clones reappeared after the booster (approximately 95% CD4, approximately 88% CD8).

The CDR3 totals 15 residues. CDR1 and CDR2 from the germline V gene are SGHVS and FNYEAQ. The V gene end was trimmed by 5 bases and the J gene end by 1 base; junction bases not matched to a gene: 4. The specimen comprised PBMCs, sampled on the day of the yellow fever booster vaccination. V and J are TRBV7-6 and TRBJ2-3; TRBD1 agrees at 9 bases. The source is a man aged 25 to 45 who received the YFV17D yellow fever vaccine. CDR3 in DNA: TGTGCCAGCAGCGGCCGGGACAGGGGCACAGATACGCAGTATTTT. Protein: CASSGRDRGTDTQYF.